The 26 T cell receptor beta chains presented below share a single source sample, sequenced in a study of blood T cells in healthy people across ages. The use of a sample-barcoded 5' primer and a J-beta primer mix characterized a second PCR of 7 to 11 cycles. TCRdb recomputed calls from the 5' RACE reads with MiXCR, one row per CDR3 protein. The sample holds 1.5 million or so distinct CDR3 sequences, 35% to 45% seen once. The specimen was blood. These receptors all stem from a woman under 30 in good health.

The V call is TRBV6-6, the J call TRBJ2-1; D possibly corresponds to TRBD2 (5 bases). The germline V gene encodes CDR1 MNHNY and CDR2 SVGAGI (reference sequence). The CDR3 length is 13 residues. Trimming shortened V by 5 bases and J by 8 bases, and 13 bases separated the two germline ends. As DNA, the CDR3 is TGTGCCAGCAGTCTCGGACTCATGGATGAGCAGTTCTTC. Amino acids: CASSLGLMDEQFF.

This chain links TRBV7-9 with TRBJ1-2; D is ambiguous. The CDR3 sequence is 13 residues long. From germline, CDR1 is SEHNR and CDR2 FQNEAQ (reference sequence). V lost 7 bases, J lost 7 bases, and 16 bases lay in between. DNA for the CDR3: TGTGCCAGCACCGAGAGGGAAGTCGGTGGCTACACCTTC. This codes for CASTEREVGGYTF. The complete variable domain, with remaining parts taken from reference TRBV7-9 and TRBJ1-2, reads DTGVSQNPRHKITKRGQNVTFRCDPISEHNRLYWYRQTLGQGPEFLTYFQNEAQLEKSRLLSDRFSAERPKGSFSTLEIQRTEQGDSAMYLCASTEREVGGYTFGSGTRLTVV.

The chain uses TRBV4-2 and TRBJ2-7; 8 bases align to TRBD2. The CDR3 sequence is 17 residues long. The V gene's germline CDR1 is LGHNA and CDR2 YNFKEQ. J gave up 3 bases and V 3 bases, and 13 bases lay outside the gene matches. In nucleotides, the CDR3 is TGTGCCAGCAGCCAGACGACCGGGACTAGTCGAAGCTACGAGCAGTACTTC. This codes for CASSQTTGTSRSYEQYF.

The chain links TRBV6-2 or TRBV6-3 to TRBJ2-5, with unresolved D. This CDR3 region has 14 residues. Germline values: CDR1 MNHEY, CDR2 SVGEGT. V lost 6 bases to trimming and J lost 11 bases, with 22 bases between them. The CDR3 spells CASRAWERYNEQYF. CDR3 coding DNA: TGTGCCAGCAGGGCGTGGGAACGTTACAATGAGCAGTACTTC.

This clonotype was observed a few times. The V and J genes are TRBV4-3 and TRBJ2-3; the match to TRBD1 covers 9 bases. Unmatched junction bases numbered 9, after V lost 4 bases and J lost 4 bases. The germline V gene encodes CDR1 LGHNA and CDR2 YSLEER. The CDR3 runs 16 residues. The CDR3 coding sequence is TGCGCCAGCAGCCGAAGGGGACAGGGTCGGGCAGATACGCAGTATTTT. Its translation: CASSRRGQGRADTQYF.

The rearrangement joins TRBV20-1 to TRBJ2-7, with 7 bases matching TRBD1. With the DNA end fitting TRBJ2-5 better, the J assignment may be wrong. The length of the CDR3 is 13 residues. Germline values: CDR1 DFQATT, CDR2 SNEGSKA (reference sequence). DNA for the CDR3: TGCAGTGCACCGACAGGGTCCATCATGACCCAGTACTTC. Its protein is CSAPTGSIMTQYF.

This clonotype was detected once. A junction end diverges from the germline sequence, so it may reflect a read error. V gene TRBV9 combines with J gene TRBJ1-3, with D unclear. The CDR3 contains 13 residues. Germline loops: CDR1 SGDLS, CDR2 YYNGEE. CDR3 nucleotide sequence: TGTGCCAGCAGCGGGCCGCCCGGAAACACCATTTATTTT. Its protein product is CASSGPPGNTIYF.

This clonotype was detected only a few times. V is TRBV20-1 and J is TRBJ2-6; a weak D match, TRBD1 (6 bases). Germline CDR1 is DFQATT and CDR2 is SNEGSKA (reference sequence). The length of the CDR3 is 15 residues. V was pared by 1 base and J by 2 bases, with 9 bases between. Written as DNA, the CDR3 is TGCAGTGCTAGAGCCCACAGGGCTGGGGCCAACGTCCTGACTTTC. This encodes CSARAHRAGANVLTF.

This clonotype is deemed medium-sized. The CDR3 coding sequence is TGCGCCAGCAGCCAAGATGCACACTCTGGGGCCAACGTCCTGACTTTC. Its translation: CASSQDAHSGANVLTF. The chain joins TRBV4-3 to TRBJ2-6; D unresolved. The CDR3 length is 16 residues. Trimming stripped 0 bases from V and 0 bases from J, with 6 bases between. Germline V gene data show CDR1 as LGHNA and CDR2 as YSLEER.

As for this clonotype: Possible read error: a much larger clone is one base away. The rearrangement uses TRBV9 and TRBJ2-7, with 7 bases fitting TRBD2. Germline V gene data show CDR1 as SGDLS and CDR2 as YYNGEE. The J segment lost 7 bases and the V segment lost 5 bases, leaving 9 bases of the junction unmatched. This CDR3 has 13 residues. DNA for the CDR3: TGTGCCAGCAGTCAAGCGGGGTACAATGAGCAGTACTTC. It yields the protein CASSQAGYNEQYF.

For this clonotype: A much larger clone lies one base from this, so it may be a read error. J is TRBJ2-1 and V is TRBV27, with a tentative D call TRBD2 (5 bases). From germline, CDR1 is MNHEY and CDR2 SMNVEV (reference sequence). The CDR3 length is 13 residues. V lost 4 bases and J lost 10, with 14 bases in between. The CDR3 region has the DNA TGTGCCAGCAGTTCCGGGGTTTCGTACGAGCAGTTCTTC. Its protein product is CASSSGVSYEQFF.

In this sample, this clonotype turned up a few times. The genes are TRBV27 and TRBJ1-1; possibly TRBD1 for D (6 bases). The CDR3 covers 12 residues. Germline values: CDR1 MNHEY, CDR2 SMNVEV (reference sequence). V gave up 0 bases and J gave up 8 bases, with 7 bases separating them. The CDR3 nucleotides are TGTGCCAGCAGTTTATCAAGGGGGGAAGCTTTCTTT. Encoded protein: CASSLSRGEAFF.

This clonotype was picked up many times. V and J are TRBV29-1 and TRBJ2-7; D uncertain. The CDR3 runs 14 residues. Germline-derived CDR1 and CDR2 are SQVTM and ANQGSEA. The V end lost 3 bases, the J end lost 3 bases, and 15 bases lay between the germline ends. CDR3 sequence: CSVEETAPNYEQYF. CDR3 nucleotide sequence: TGCAGCGTTGAGGAAACGGCACCAAACTACGAGCAGTACTTC.

This chain joins TRBV30 and TRBJ2-7; 8 bases match TRBD2. Germline V lookup: CDR1 GTSNPN, CDR2 SVGIG (reference sequence). V shed 3 bases and J 7 bases; nucleotides not matched to a gene: 5. The CDR3 loop spans 12 amino acids. CDR3: CAWRGAGVEQYF. CDR3 nucleotide sequence: TGTGCCTGGAGGGGAGCGGGGGTTGAGCAGTACTTC.

The CDR3 DNA sequence: TGTGCCACCAGCCTGGACAGGGCGAACACCGGGGAGCTGTTTTTT. It codes for CATSLDRANTGELFF. V and J are TRBV15 and TRBJ2-2; 8 nucleotides align to TRBD1. The CDR3 length is 15 residues. Germline CDR1 and CDR2: LNHNV and YYDKDF (reference sequence). J gave up 0 bases and V 5 bases, and 2 bases lay outside the gene matches.

The V call is TRBV4-1, the J call TRBJ1-5, with D possibly matching TRBD1 (5 bases). The CDR3 extends over 16 amino acids. V lost 4 bases and J lost 2, with 15 bases in between. CDR1 is MGHRA and CDR2 is YSYEKL in the germline V gene. CDR3 loop: CASSRATEAGNQPQHF. The CDR3 DNA is TGCGCCAGCAGCCGAGCGACAGAGGCCGGCAATCAGCCCCAGCATTTT.

The rearrangement uses TRBV5-1 and TRBJ2-7; 9 bases align to TRBD1. This CDR3 region has 16 residues. CDR1 SGHRS and CDR2 YFSETQ come from the germline V gene. Germline trimming cut 6 bases from V and 3 bases from J; bases unmatched to any gene: 13. As DNA, the CDR3 is TGCGCCAGCATCCCGATTGGGGGACAGGGCGACTACGAGCAGTACTTC. Translated, it gives CASIPIGGQGDYEQYF.

V usage is TRBV5-1 and J usage is TRBJ1-2; D is uncertain. V was clipped by 4 bases and J by 4 bases, with 17 bases between them. Germline CDR1 is SGHRS and CDR2 is YFSETQ. The CDR3 is 15 residues long. The CDR3 DNA is TGCGCCAGCAGCACAACCGGGCTTCGAAGCTATGGCTACACCTTC. It codes for CASSTTGLRSYGYTF.

A note on this clonotype: A read error may account for a junction end that differs from germline. This sequence joins TRBV29-1 and TRBJ1-1; D call uncertain. In germline, CDR1 is SQVTM, CDR2 ANQGSEA. CDR3 length: 13 amino acids. The chain's CDR3 is CNVEGVGNTEAFF. CDR3 DNA sequence: TGCAACGTTGAGGGAGTGGGGAACACTGAAGCTTTCTTT.

The table lists this clonotype with a few counts. The chain has TRBV29-1 and TRBJ1-5; tentatively, D is TRBD1 (5 bases). The length of the CDR3 is 14 residues. Trimming took off 7 bases at V and 5 bases at J, with 18 bases between the two ends. Germline CDR1 SQVTM, CDR2 ANQGSEA. The CDR3 loop reads CSALIWGADQPQHF. Written as DNA, the CDR3 is TGCAGCGCACTAATTTGGGGCGCGGATCAGCCCCAGCATTTT.

This clonotype has just a few counts. This chain uses TRBV27 with TRBJ1-4, with 7 bases identical to TRBD1. J was trimmed by 8 bases and V by 5 bases; bases with no gene match: 8. This CDR3 comprises 14 residues. CDR1 is MNHEY and CDR2 is SMNVEV in the germline V gene (reference sequence). The CDR3 reads CASSMSRGGEKLFF. The DNA for the CDR3 is TGTGCCAGCAGTATGTCCCGAGGGGGCGAAAAACTGTTTTTT.

This clonotype was detected only a few times. V and J are TRBV2 and TRBJ2-3; possible D gene TRBD2, 7 bases. Deletions cut 9 bases from V and 3 bases from J, with 16 bases between. The CDR3 is 14 residues long. In germline, CDR1 is SNHLY, CDR2 FYNNEI. As DNA, the CDR3 is TGTGCCAGTAGGGACGGGGGGCTAACAGATACGCAGTATTTT. Its protein product is CASRDGGLTDTQYF.

V and J are TRBV20-1 and TRBJ1-1, with 7 bases identical to TRBD1. V lost 6 bases, J lost 1 base, and 14 bases stayed unmatched. Germline CDR1 reads DFQATT; CDR2 reads SNEGSKA (reference sequence). The CDR3 covers 16 residues. The CDR3 region is CSAEGADRVPNTEAFF. Written as DNA, the CDR3 is TGCAGTGCCGAGGGGGCCGACAGGGTCCCGAACACTGAAGCTTTCTTT.

Concerning this clonotype itself: At one boundary the junction diverges from the germline segment, which might be a read error. The CDR3 bases are TGTGCCAGCAGTGGGCCGGGAACAGGTACGCAGTATTTT. This encodes CASSGPGTGTQYF. The chain carries TRBV27 and TRBJ2-3, with D perhaps assigned TRBD1 or TRBD2 (5 bases each). The CDR3 sequence is 13 residues long. Germline lookup yields CDR1 MNHEY and CDR2 SMNVEV (reference sequence).

V is TRBV7-6 and J is TRBJ2-1; no clear D. Germline loops: CDR1 SGHVS, CDR2 FNYEAQ. V was pared by 1 base and J by 10 bases, with 11 bases between. The CDR3 sequence is 13 residues long. CDR3 sequence (DNA): TGTGCCAGCAGCTTAGAGGCGAGTTACGAGCAGTTCTTC. This sequence encodes CASSLEASYEQFF.

This clonotype was found a few times. The gene calls are TRBV20-1 and TRBJ2-1; the match to TRBD2 covers 8 bases. Germline V gives CDR1 DFQATT, CDR2 SNEGSKA (reference sequence). The CDR3 is 13 amino acids. J lost 8 bases, V lost 3 bases, and 6 bases had no gene match. CDR3 nucleotides: TGCAGTGCTAGTCCCAGCGGGAGTTATGAGCAGTTCTTC. Protein sequence: CSASPSGSYEQFF.